Given below is one T cell receptor (beta chain) in context. The data were produced by immunoSEQ multiplex PCR, yet TCRdb's version contains in-frame clones alone and is incomplete. The profile covers about 150,000 clones, with 90% appearing a single time and approximately 3% taken by the ten largest. This specimen belongs to a study of T cell responses to AZD1222 COVID-19 vaccine. Here the sequenced sample was peripheral blood, taken 28 days after the second AZD1222 dose. The sequence was obtained from an adult who received the AZD1222 COVID-19 vaccine.

The CDR3: CASSLREYNSPLHF. The CDR3 coding sequence is TGTGCCAGCAGCTTGAGGGAGTATAATTCACCCCTCCACTTT. This chain joins TRBV5-6 and TRBJ1-6; D is unclear. Germline loops: CDR1 SGHDT, CDR2 YYEEEE. V lost 1 base, J lost 4 bases, and 6 bases lay in between. There are 14 residues in the CDR3.